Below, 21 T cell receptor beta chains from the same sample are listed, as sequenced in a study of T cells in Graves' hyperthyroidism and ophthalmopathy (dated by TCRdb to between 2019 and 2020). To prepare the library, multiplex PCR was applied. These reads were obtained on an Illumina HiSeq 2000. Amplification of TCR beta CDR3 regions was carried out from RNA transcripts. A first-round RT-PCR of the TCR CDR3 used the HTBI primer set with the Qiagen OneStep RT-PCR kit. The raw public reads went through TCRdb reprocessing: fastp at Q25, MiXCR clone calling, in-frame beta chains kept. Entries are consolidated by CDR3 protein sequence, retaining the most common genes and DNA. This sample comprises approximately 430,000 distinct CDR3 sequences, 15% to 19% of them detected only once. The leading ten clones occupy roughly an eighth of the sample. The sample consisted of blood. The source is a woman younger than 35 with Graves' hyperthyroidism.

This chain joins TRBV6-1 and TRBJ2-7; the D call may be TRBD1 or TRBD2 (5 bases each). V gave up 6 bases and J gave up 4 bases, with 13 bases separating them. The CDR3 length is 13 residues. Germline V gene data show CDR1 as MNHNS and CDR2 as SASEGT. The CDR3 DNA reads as TGTGCCAGCAGAGTCCGGGGCGGGTACGAGCAGTACTTC. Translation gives CASRVRGGYEQYF.

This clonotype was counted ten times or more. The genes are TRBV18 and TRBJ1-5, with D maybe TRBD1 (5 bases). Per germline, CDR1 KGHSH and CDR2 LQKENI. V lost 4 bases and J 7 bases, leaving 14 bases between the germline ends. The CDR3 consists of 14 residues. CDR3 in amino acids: CASSQQGAGQPQHF. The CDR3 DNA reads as TGTGCCAGCTCACAGCAGGGTGCAGGGCAGCCCCAGCATTTT.

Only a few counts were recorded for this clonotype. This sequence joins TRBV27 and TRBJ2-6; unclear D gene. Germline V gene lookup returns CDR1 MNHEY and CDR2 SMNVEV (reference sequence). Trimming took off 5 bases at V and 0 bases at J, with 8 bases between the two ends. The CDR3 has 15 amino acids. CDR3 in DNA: TGTGCCAGCAGTCTTGGAACCTCTGGGGCCAACGTCCTGACTTTC. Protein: CASSLGTSGANVLTF.

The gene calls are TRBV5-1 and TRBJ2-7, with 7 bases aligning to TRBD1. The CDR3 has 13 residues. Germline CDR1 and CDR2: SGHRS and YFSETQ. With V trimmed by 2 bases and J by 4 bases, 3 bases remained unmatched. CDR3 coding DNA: TGCGCCAGCAGCTTTCACAGGGGATACGAGCAGTACTTC. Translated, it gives CASSFHRGYEQYF.

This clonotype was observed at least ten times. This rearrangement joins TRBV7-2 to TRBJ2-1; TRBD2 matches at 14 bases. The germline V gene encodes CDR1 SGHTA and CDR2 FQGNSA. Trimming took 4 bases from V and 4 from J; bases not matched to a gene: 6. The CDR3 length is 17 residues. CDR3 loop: CASSWRLAGGFYNEQFF. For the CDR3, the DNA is TGTGCCAGCAGCTGGAGACTAGCGGGGGGGTTTTACAATGAGCAGTTCTTC.

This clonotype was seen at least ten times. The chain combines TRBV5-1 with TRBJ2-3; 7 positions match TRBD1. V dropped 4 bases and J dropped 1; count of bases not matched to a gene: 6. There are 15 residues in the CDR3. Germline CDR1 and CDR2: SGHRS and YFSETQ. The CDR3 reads CASSKNRGGTDTQYF. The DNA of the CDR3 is TGCGCCAGCAGCAAAAACAGGGGAGGCACAGATACGCAGTATTTT.

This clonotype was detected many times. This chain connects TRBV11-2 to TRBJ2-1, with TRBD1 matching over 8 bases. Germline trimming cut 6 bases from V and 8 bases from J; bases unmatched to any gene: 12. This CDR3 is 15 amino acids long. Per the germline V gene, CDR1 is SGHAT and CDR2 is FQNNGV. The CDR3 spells CASSLDRVIGHEQFF. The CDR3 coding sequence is TGTGCCAGCAGTTTGGACAGGGTTATAGGTCATGAGCAGTTCTTC. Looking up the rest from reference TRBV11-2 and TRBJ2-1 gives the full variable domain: EAGVAQSPRYKIIEKRQSVAFWCNPISGHATLYWYQQILGQGPKLLIQFQNNGVVDDSQLPKDRFSAERLKGVDSTLKIQPAKLEDSAVYLCASSLDRVIGHEQFFGPGTRLTVL.

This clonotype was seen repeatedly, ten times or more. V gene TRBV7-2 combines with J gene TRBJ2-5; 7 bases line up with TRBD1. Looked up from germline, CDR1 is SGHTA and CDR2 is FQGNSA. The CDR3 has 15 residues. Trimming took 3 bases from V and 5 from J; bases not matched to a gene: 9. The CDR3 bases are TGTGCCAGCAGCTTCGAGGGGGCGCTCCGGGAGACCCAGTACTTC. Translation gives CASSFEGALRETQYF.

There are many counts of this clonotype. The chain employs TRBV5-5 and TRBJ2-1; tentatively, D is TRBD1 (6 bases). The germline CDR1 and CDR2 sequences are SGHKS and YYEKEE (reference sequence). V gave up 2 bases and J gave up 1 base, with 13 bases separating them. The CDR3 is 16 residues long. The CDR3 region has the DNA TGTGCCAGCAGCTTTCCAACAGGGAGATCCTACAATGAGCAGTTCTTC. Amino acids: CASSFPTGRSYNEQFF.

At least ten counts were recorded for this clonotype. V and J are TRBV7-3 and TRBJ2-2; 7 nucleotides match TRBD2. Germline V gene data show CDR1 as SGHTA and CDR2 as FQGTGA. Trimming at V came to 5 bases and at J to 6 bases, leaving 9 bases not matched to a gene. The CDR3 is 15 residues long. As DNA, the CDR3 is TGTGCCAGCAGCCCGAGCGGGATGATCCCCGGGGAGCTGTTTTTT. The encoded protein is CASSPSGMIPGELFF.

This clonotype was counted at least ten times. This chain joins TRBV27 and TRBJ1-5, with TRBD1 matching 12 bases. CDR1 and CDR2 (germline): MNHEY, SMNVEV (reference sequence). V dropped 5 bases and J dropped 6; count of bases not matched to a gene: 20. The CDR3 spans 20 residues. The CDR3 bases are TGTGCCAGCAGTCGACATATGAGGGACAGGGGGCGGAATGTAGGTCAGCCCCAGCATTTT. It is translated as CASSRHMRDRGRNVGQPQHF.

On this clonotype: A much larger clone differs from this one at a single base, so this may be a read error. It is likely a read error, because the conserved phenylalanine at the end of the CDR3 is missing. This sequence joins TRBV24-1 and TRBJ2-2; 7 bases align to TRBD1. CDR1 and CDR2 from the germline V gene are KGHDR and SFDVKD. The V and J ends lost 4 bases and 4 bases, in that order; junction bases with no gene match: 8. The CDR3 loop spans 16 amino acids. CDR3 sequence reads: CATSDADRVVTGELFS. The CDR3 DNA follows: TGTGCCACCAGTGACGCAGACAGGGTCGTCACCGGGGAGCTGTTTTCT.

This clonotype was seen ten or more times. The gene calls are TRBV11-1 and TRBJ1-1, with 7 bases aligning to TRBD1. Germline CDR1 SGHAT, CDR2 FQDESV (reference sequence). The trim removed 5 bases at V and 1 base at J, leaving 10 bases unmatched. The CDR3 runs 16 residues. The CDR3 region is CASSPTRQGWNTEAFF. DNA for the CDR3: TGTGCCAGCAGCCCAACCAGACAGGGATGGAACACTGAAGCTTTCTTT.

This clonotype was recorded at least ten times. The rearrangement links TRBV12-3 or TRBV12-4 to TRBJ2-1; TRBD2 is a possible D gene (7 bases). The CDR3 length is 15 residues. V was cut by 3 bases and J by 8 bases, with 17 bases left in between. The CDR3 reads CASSFAGGAFYEQFF. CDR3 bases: TGTGCCAGCAGTTTCGCTGGGGGGGCTTTCTATGAGCAGTTCTTC.

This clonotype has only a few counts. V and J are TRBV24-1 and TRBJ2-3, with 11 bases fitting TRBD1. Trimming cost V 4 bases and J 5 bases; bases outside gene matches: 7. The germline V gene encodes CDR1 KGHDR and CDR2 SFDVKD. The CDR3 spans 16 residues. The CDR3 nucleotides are TGTGCCACCAGTGAAGTAGCCGGGACAGGGGGAGATACGCAGTATTTT. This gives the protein CATSEVAGTGGDTQYF.

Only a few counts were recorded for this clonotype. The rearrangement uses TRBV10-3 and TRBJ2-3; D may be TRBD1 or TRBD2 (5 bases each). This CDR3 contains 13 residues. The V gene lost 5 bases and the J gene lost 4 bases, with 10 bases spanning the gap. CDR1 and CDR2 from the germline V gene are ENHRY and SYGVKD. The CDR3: CAISYSGPDTQYF. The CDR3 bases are TGTGCCATCAGTTACTCGGGACCAGATACGCAGTATTTT.

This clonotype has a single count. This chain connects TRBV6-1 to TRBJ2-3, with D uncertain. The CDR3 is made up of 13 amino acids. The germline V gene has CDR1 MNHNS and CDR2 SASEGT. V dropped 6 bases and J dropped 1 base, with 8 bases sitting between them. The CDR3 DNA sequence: TGTGCCAGCAGAGGAACACGCACAGATACGCAGTATTTT. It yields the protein CASRGTRTDTQYF.

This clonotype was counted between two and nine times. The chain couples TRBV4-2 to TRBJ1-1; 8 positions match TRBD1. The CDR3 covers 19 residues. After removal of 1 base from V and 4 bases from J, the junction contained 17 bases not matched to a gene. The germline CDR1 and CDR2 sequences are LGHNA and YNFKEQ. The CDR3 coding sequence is TGTGCCAGCAGCCAAGGCGGACAGGGCAGACCCCCTCGGGGCACTGAAGCTTTCTTT. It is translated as CASSQGGQGRPPRGTEAFF.

In DNA form, the CDR3 reads TGCGCCAGCAGCTGGGGGGGGCAGACAGATACGCAGTATTTT. Its translation is CASSWGGQTDTQYF. The chain joins TRBV5-1 to TRBJ2-3, with D possibly being TRBD2 (7 bases). The CDR3 has 14 amino acids. The V gene lost 3 bases and the J gene lost 3 bases, with 11 bases spanning the gap. CDR1 SGHRS and CDR2 YFSETQ come from the germline V gene.

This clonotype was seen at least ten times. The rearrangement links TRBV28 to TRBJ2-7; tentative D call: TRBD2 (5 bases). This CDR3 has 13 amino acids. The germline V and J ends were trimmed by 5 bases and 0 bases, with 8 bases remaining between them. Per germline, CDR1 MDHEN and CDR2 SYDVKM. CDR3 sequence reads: CASSEGSSYEQYF. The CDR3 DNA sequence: TGTGCCAGCAGTGAAGGGAGCTCCTACGAGCAGTACTTC.

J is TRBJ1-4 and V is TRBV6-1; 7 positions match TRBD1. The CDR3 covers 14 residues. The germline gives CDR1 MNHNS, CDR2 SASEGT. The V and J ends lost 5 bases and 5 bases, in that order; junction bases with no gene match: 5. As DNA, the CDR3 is TGTGCCAGCAGTAAGACAGGGCGGAATGAAAAACTGTTTTTT. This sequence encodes CASSKTGRNEKLFF.